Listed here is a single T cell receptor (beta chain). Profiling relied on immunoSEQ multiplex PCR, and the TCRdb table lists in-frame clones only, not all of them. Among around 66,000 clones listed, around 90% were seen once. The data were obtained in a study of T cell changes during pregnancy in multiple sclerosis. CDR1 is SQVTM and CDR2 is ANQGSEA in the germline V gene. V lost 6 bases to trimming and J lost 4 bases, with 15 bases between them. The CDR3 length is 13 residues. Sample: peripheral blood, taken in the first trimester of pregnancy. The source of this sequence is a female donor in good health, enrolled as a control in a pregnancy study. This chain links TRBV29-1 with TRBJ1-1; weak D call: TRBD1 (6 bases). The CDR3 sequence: CSVGRGMGTEAFF. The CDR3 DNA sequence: TGCAGCGTGGGCAGGGGCATGGGCACTGAAGCTTTCTTT.